This T cell receptor beta chain is from a study of blood T cell repertoires in COVID-19. Study-level information: The United States, Italy and Spain supplied acute and convalescent COVID-19 samples. Sample material is recorded as cDNA or gDNA derived from T cells, B-cell-depleted T cells, or PBMCs.

Authors' analysis steps: Reference gene primer amplification yielded estimated nucleated cell counts. Produced via immunoSEQ multiplex PCR; TCRdb's table is partial and in-frame only. D and trimming were read from the DNA, whereas the V and J calls and clone size are those reported in that table. The sample contains roughly 670,000 clones, 80% to 90% of which appear only once. The germline V and J ends were trimmed by 1 base and 3 bases, with 15 bases remaining between them. The CDR3 is 16 residues long. Germline lookup yields CDR1 SGHAT and CDR2 FQNNGV. This TCR was sampled from a woman between 18 and 29 years old with acute or convalescent COVID-19. The chain recombines TRBV11-2 with TRBJ1-2; D is possibly TRBD1 (6 bases). Sequenced: peripheral blood. Here the CDR3 reads CASSLAIQDRDYGYTF. The DNA of the CDR3 is TGTGCCAGCAGCTTAGCCATACAGGACAGAGACTATGGCTACACCTTC.